This is a list of T cell receptor beta chains from one sample in a study of T cells expressing NK-cell markers. With the 5' RACE reads reprocessed, TCRdb shows one record per CDR3 protein and no DNA. The sample table sets out roughly 350,000 distinct CDR3 sequences. Material: blood T cells: a sorted CD56 or NKG2C T cell subset, CD4+ or CD8+ T cells, or bulk PBMC T cells (not recorded which). These receptor sequences come from a man between 18 and 69 years old in good health. Each CDR3 is given with its conserved first and last residue. Each record gives: J gene, V gene, CDR3 length, CDR3 protein.

j_call: TRBJ1-6
v_call: TRBV5-5
cdr3_length: 13
cdr3_aa: CASLRGEGSPLHF

j_call: TRBJ2-5
v_call: TRBV5-5
cdr3_length: 14
cdr3_aa: CASSPQTYQETQYF

j_call: TRBJ2-2
v_call: TRBV7-2
cdr3_length: 16
cdr3_aa: CASSLPVRSNTGELFF

j_call: TRBJ2-1
v_call: TRBV7-3
cdr3_length: 16
cdr3_aa: CASSLGSTGKDNEQFF

j_call: TRBJ2-5
v_call: TRBV3-1
cdr3_length: 16
cdr3_aa: CASRPTGAKIQETQYF

j_call: TRBJ1-2
v_call: TRBV28
cdr3_length: 12
cdr3_aa: CASSLAVTGYTF

j_call: TRBJ2-3
v_call: TRBV6-4
cdr3_length: 14
cdr3_aa: CASSDSFSTDTQYF

j_call: TRBJ2-3
v_call: TRBV21-1
cdr3_length: 16
cdr3_aa: CASSKQGLAGGDTQYF

j_call: TRBJ2-5
v_call: TRBV7-9
cdr3_length: 13
cdr3_aa: CASNYGTLETQYF

j_call: TRBJ2-7
v_call: TRBV30
cdr3_length: 13
cdr3_aa: CAWSVTGSYEQYF

j_call: TRBJ2-3
v_call: TRBV24-1
cdr3_length: 14
cdr3_aa: CATSDSGQGDTQYF

j_call: TRBJ2-3
v_call: TRBV20-1
cdr3_length: 15
cdr3_aa: CSAGKSGGETDTQYF

j_call: TRBJ2-1
v_call: TRBV3-1
cdr3_length: 16
cdr3_aa: CASSSSLDGIYNEQFF

j_call: TRBJ2-7
v_call: TRBV28
cdr3_length: 16
cdr3_aa: CASSFGASVNSYEQYF

j_call: TRBJ1-1
v_call: TRBV27
cdr3_length: 15
cdr3_aa: CASSPSRVSISEAFF

j_call: TRBJ2-2
v_call: TRBV5-4
cdr3_length: 16
cdr3_aa: CASSTGLAMNTGELFF

j_call: TRBJ2-7
v_call: TRBV5-1
cdr3_length: 13
cdr3_aa: CASSPHRVEEQYF

j_call: TRBJ1-2
v_call: TRBV3-1
cdr3_length: 14
cdr3_aa: CASSRGQEGYGYTF

j_call: TRBJ2-5
v_call: TRBV27
cdr3_length: 15
cdr3_aa: CASSRRSLAQETQYF

j_call: TRBJ1-5
v_call: TRBV2
cdr3_length: 15
cdr3_aa: CASSVQGGLGQPQHF

j_call: TRBJ1-3
v_call: TRBV27
cdr3_length: 16
cdr3_aa: CASSLGQGKGGNTIYF

j_call: TRBJ2-1
v_call: TRBV11-2
cdr3_length: 15
cdr3_aa: CASSSAGTIRYQQFF

j_call: TRBJ1-5
v_call: TRBV5-5
cdr3_length: 14
cdr3_aa: CASSQDRARPAQHF

j_call: TRBJ2-7
v_call: TRBV20-1
cdr3_length: 12
cdr3_aa: CSAGGGVYEQYF

j_call: TRBJ2-2
v_call: TRBV20-1
cdr3_length: 14
cdr3_aa: CSAQVVAEAGELFF

j_call: TRBJ1-2
v_call: TRBV20-1
cdr3_length: 15
cdr3_aa: CSARRLRVKDYGYTF

j_call: TRBJ2-3
v_call: TRBV11-2
cdr3_length: 13
cdr3_aa: CASSYPSTDTQYF

j_call: TRBJ1-1
v_call: TRBV5-1
cdr3_length: 16
cdr3_aa: CASSPAIRTGNTEAFF

j_call: TRBJ2-3
v_call: TRBV12-3/TRBV12-4
cdr3_length: 15
cdr3_aa: CASSLQGGRIDTQYF

j_call: TRBJ1-1
v_call: TRBV2
cdr3_length: 14
cdr3_aa: CASSYASPDTEAFF

j_call: TRBJ2-3
v_call: TRBV12-3/TRBV12-4
cdr3_length: 17
cdr3_aa: CASSSLLVAGDRDTQYF

j_call: TRBJ1-2
v_call: TRBV29-1
cdr3_length: 12
cdr3_aa: CSVAWGTGVTTF

j_call: TRBJ2-3
v_call: TRBV20-1
cdr3_length: 15
cdr3_aa: CSASWPKRRTDTQYF

j_call: TRBJ2-2
v_call: TRBV15
cdr3_length: 17
cdr3_aa: CATSRDRQGPNTGELFF

j_call: TRBJ2-5
v_call: TRBV18
cdr3_length: 14
cdr3_aa: CASSLGRSRETQYF

j_call: TRBJ2-5
v_call: TRBV7-6
cdr3_length: 17
cdr3_aa: CASSLRDRVMKGETQYF

j_call: TRBJ2-1
v_call: TRBV20-1
cdr3_length: 16
cdr3_aa: CSARDRRGVSYNEQFF

j_call: TRBJ1-1
v_call: TRBV29-1
cdr3_length: 12
cdr3_aa: CSVGQGVTEAFF

j_call: TRBJ2-3
v_call: TRBV28
cdr3_length: 16
cdr3_aa: CASNPAGTGRSDTQYF

j_call: TRBJ2-7
v_call: TRBV6-2/TRBV6-3
cdr3_length: 13
cdr3_aa: CATSLLGVDEQYF

j_call: TRBJ1-5
v_call: TRBV19
cdr3_length: 13
cdr3_aa: CASSIGQKQPQHF

j_call: TRBJ2-7
v_call: TRBV2
cdr3_length: 16
cdr3_aa: CASSERSGTGTLGQYF

j_call: TRBJ2-1
v_call: TRBV20-1
cdr3_length: 16
cdr3_aa: CSARGPQRGANNEQFF

j_call: TRBJ2-5
v_call: TRBV3-1
cdr3_length: 14
cdr3_aa: CASSQELREETQYF

j_call: TRBJ1-6
v_call: TRBV7-2
cdr3_length: 14
cdr3_aa: CASTFRGDNSPLHF